These 21 T cell receptor beta chains share one sample of origin, sequenced in a study of monozygotic twins with inflammatory bowel disease (dated by TCRdb to the late 2010s). Receptor amplification or capture employed 5' RACE. The run used an Illumina HiSeq 2500. TCRdb reprocessed the reads; each CDR3 protein sequence makes one entry, and DNA is unavailable. This sample's clone table shows about 330,000 distinct CDR3 sequences. The ten largest clonotypes hold around 2% of the sample. The specimen sequenced was blood. Source of these receptors: a human donor with ulcerative colitis or Crohn's disease, or a healthy co-twin of an affected twin (not recorded which).

The CDR3 reads CAISESSPFGTEAFF. The J gene is TRBJ1-1, the V gene TRBV10-3; TCRdb lists TRBD1, though no DNA is available to test this call. The germline V gene has CDR1 ENHRY and CDR2 SYGVKD. This CDR3 is 15 amino acids long.

V usage is TRBV6-1 and J usage is TRBJ2-7; lacking DNA, the TRBD1 call made by TCRdb goes unchecked. The CDR3 has 12 amino acids. CDR1 and CDR2 from the germline V gene are MNHNS and SASEGT. The chain's CDR3 is CASSEWGREQYF.

The chain uses TRBV12-3 or TRBV12-4 and TRBJ2-2; TCRdb names TRBD1, which stays unverified in the absence of DNA. The CDR3 covers 14 residues. CDR3 residues: CASTPDQGAGELFF.

The chain is built from TRBV11-2 and TRBJ2-7; there is no DNA to check the TCRdb D call of TRBD2. CDR1 and CDR2 (germline): SGHAT, FQNNGV. The CDR3 extends over 14 amino acids. The CDR3 loop reads CASSLDRVLYEQYF.

The chain employs TRBV2 and TRBJ1-6. Germline loops: CDR1 SNHLY, CDR2 FYNNEI. There are 14 residues in the CDR3. The CDR3 here is CASLRGLGNSPLHF.

The V and J genes are TRBV5-1 and TRBJ2-7; the TCRdb call, TRBD1, lacks DNA for checking. This CDR3 is 16 amino acids long. Germline V CDR1 and CDR2: SGHRS, YFSETQ. The CDR3 here is CASSLSGAVISYEQYF.

CDR3 region: CSASGTSNEQFF. V gene TRBV20-1 combines with J gene TRBJ2-1; the D gene TCRdb calls, TRBD2, cannot be checked with no DNA. The CDR3 has 12 amino acids. Germline CDR1 DFQATT, CDR2 SNEGSKA (reference sequence).

V and J are TRBV28 and TRBJ1-4. This CDR3 spans 14 amino acids. Germline assignment: CDR1 MDHEN and CDR2 SYDVKM. CDR3 protein: CASSLSPLPEKLFF.

This sequence joins TRBV4-1 and TRBJ2-3. Germline V gives CDR1 MGHRA, CDR2 YSYEKL. The CDR3 extends over 13 amino acids. The CDR3 region is CASSQDEGDSQYF.

The V and J genes are TRBV7-2 and TRBJ1-1. The CDR3 has 15 amino acids. Looked up from germline, CDR1 is SGHTA and CDR2 is FQGNSA. The CDR3 is CASSLAYARNTEAFF.

The gene calls are TRBV5-5 and TRBJ1-2; no DNA is available, so the TRBD1 call from TCRdb remains unchecked. The CDR3 is 18 amino acids. Germline V gene lookup returns CDR1 SGHKS and CDR2 YYEKEE (reference sequence). CDR3 sequence reads: CASSLSLDLSQQSAGYTF.

The CDR3 spells CASSEGNTEAFF. This chain links TRBV2 with TRBJ1-1. Germline assignment: CDR1 SNHLY and CDR2 FYNNEI. The CDR3 covers 12 residues.

V and J are TRBV12-3 or TRBV12-4 and TRBJ2-6; TCRdb selects TRBD1, and the lack of DNA leaves this call unchecked. The CDR3 is made up of 16 amino acids. The CDR3 sequence is CASRSGRGSGANVLTF.

V and J are TRBV20-1 and TRBJ1-5. Germline V gene sequence: CDR1 DFQATT, CDR2 SNEGSKA (reference sequence). The CDR3 covers 13 residues. The CDR3 here is CSASVHPPEAQHF.

This chain links TRBV7-2 with TRBJ1-1; as DNA is missing, the TRBD1 call by TCRdb cannot be tested. CDR1 and CDR2 (germline): SGHTA, FQGNSA. This CDR3 is 13 amino acids long. CDR3 in amino acids: CASSLAQGAEAFF.

This chain uses TRBV18 with TRBJ2-1; checking the TCRdb D call of TRBD1 is not possible without DNA. This CDR3 comprises 15 residues. Germline V lookup: CDR1 KGHSH, CDR2 LQKENI. The CDR3 loop is CASSPQQGTYNEQFF.

This chain links TRBV6-4 with TRBJ2-2; TCRdb proposes TRBD2, but this gene call is untestable without DNA. The CDR3 loop spans 14 amino acids. Germline V gene sequence: CDR1 MRHNA, CDR2 SNTAGT. CDR3 amino acids: CASSERGGTGELFF.

The chain carries TRBV14 and TRBJ2-2. Germline CDR1 SGHDN, CDR2 FVKESK. The CDR3 has 14 amino acids. The CDR3: CASSQASVTGELFF.

The chain carries TRBV7-2 and TRBJ2-7; TCRdb designates TRBD2, a call that cannot be tested without DNA. Germline V CDR1 and CDR2: SGHTA, FQGNSA. The CDR3 is 13 amino acids. CDR3 loop: CASSSAIPYEQYF.

The gene calls are TRBV10-2 and TRBJ2-1; without DNA, the TCRdb call of TRBD1 cannot be checked. This CDR3 spans 12 amino acids. Germline lookup yields CDR1 WSHSY and CDR2 SAAADI. The chain's CDR3 is CASSRTGDEQFF.

The chain couples TRBV19 to TRBJ2-1; TCRdb picks TRBD1, but there is no DNA to check that call. There are 14 residues in the CDR3. The germline gives CDR1 LNHDA, CDR2 SQIVND (reference sequence). The chain's CDR3 is CASSRDRDDNEQFF.